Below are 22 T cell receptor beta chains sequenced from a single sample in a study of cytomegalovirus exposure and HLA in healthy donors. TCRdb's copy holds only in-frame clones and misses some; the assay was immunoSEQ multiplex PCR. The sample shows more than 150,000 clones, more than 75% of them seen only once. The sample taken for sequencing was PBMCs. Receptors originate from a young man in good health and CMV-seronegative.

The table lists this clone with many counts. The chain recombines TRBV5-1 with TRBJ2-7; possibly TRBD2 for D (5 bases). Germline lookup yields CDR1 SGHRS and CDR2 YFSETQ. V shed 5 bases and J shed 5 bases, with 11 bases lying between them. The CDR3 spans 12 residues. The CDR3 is CASRRGLDEQYV. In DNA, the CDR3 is TGCGCCAGCAGAAGAGGGCTGGACGAGCAGTACGTC.

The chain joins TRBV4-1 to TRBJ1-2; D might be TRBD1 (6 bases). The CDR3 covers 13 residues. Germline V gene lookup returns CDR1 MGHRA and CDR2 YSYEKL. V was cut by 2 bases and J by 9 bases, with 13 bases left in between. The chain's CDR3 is CASSQTGLQSYTF. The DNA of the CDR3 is TGCGCCAGCAGCCAAACAGGGCTACAGAGCTACACCTTC.

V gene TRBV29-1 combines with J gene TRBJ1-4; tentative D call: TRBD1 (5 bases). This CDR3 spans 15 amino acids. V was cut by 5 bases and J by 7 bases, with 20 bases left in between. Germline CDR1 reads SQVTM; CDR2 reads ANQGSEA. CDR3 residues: CSVWGTGGNREKLFF. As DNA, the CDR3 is TGCAGCGTTTGGGGAACGGGGGGTAATCGTGAAAAACTGTTTTTT. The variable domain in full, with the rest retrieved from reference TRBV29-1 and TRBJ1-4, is SAVISQKPSRDICQRGTSLTIQCQVDSQVTMMFWYRQQPGQSLTLIATANQGSEATYESGFVIDKFPISRPNLTFSTLTVSNMSPEDSSIYLCSVWGTGGNREKLFFGSGTQLSVL.

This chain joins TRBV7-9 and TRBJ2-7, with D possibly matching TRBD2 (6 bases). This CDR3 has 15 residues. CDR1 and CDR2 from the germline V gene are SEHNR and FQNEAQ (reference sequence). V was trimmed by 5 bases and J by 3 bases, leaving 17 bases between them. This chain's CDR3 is CASSGAGTAFYEQYF. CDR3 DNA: TGTGCCAGCAGCGGGGCCGGGACTGCATTCTACGAGCAGTACTTC.

The CDR3 protein is CASSSTSGIMNTEAFF. As DNA, the CDR3 is TGCGCCAGCAGTTCAACCTCGGGGATCATGAACACTGAAGCTTTCTTT. This chain uses TRBV5-1 with TRBJ1-1; the D is unclear. Germline assignment: CDR1 SGHRS and CDR2 YFSETQ. Between the trimmed V and J ends, which lost 5 bases and 0 bases, there was a span of 17 bases. CDR3 length: 16 amino acids.

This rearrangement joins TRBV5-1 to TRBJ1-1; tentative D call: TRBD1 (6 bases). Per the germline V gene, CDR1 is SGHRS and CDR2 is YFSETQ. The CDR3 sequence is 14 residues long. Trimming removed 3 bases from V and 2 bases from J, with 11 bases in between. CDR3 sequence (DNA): TGCGCCAGCAGCTCGAGGACAGCCAACACTGAAGCTTTCTTT. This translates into CASSSRTANTEAFF.

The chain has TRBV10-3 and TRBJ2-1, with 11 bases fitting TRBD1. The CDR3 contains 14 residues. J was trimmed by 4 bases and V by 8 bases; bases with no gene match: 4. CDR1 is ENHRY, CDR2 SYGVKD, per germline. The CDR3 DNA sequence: TGTGCCATCCGAGGGACAGGGGGGTACAATGAGCAGTTCTTC. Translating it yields CAIRGTGGYNEQFF.

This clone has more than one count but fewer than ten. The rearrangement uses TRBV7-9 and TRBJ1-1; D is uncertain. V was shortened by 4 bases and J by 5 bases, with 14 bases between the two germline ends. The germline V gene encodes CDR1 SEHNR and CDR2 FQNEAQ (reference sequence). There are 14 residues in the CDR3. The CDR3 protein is CASSSPGEWTEAFF. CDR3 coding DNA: TGTGCCAGCAGCTCGCCCGGAGAGTGGACTGAAGCTTTCTTT.

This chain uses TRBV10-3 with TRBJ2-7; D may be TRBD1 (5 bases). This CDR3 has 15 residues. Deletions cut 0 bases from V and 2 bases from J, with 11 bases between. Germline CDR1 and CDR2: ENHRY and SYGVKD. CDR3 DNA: TGTGCCATCAGTGAGTCAATTGCAGGGCCCTACGAGCAGTACGTC. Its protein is CAISESIAGPYEQYV.

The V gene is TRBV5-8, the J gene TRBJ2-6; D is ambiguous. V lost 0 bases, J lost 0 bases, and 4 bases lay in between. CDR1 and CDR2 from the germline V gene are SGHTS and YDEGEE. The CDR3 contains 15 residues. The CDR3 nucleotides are TGTGCCAGCAGCTTGGGGCTCTCTGGGGCCAACGTCCTGACTTTC. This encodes CASSLGLSGANVLTF. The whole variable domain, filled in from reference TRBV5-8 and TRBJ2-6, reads EAGVTQSPTHLIKTRGQQATLRCSPISGHTSVYWYQQALGLGLQFLLWYDEGEERNRGNFPPRFSGRQFPNYSSELNVNALELEDSALYLCASSLGLSGANVLTFGAGSRLTVL.

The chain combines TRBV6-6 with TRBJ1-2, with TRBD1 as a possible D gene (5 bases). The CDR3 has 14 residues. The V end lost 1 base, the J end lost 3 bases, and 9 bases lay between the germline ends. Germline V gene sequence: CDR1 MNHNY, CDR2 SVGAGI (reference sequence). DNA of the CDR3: TGTGCCAGCAGTTACTTAGGGGTGGACTATGGCTACACCTTC. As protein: CASSYLGVDYGYTF.

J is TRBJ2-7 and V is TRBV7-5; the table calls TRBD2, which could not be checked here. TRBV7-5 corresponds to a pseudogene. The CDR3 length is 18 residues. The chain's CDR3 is CVRSLGSSAPGGGYEQYV. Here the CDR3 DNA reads TGTGTCAGAAGCTTAGGTTCCTCGGCTCCAGGAGGAGGCTACGAGCAGTACGTC.

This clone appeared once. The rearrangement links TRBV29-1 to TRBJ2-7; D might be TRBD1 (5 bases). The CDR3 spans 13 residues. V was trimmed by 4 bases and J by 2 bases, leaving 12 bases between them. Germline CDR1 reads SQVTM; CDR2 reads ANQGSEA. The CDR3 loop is CSVAGRVTYEQYF. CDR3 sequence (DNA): TGCAGCGTTGCGGGCAGGGTTACCTACGAGCAGTACTTC.

CDR3 DNA sequence: TGTGCCAGCAGCAAAGCGAGGGACAGGGGCTACGAGCAGTACTTC. Residues: CASSKARDRGYEQYF. The gene calls are TRBV6-1 and TRBJ2-7; 10 bases map to TRBD1. The CDR3 length is 15 residues. V lost 6 bases and J lost 3; bases outside the gene matches: 8. Per germline, CDR1 MNHNS and CDR2 SASEGT.

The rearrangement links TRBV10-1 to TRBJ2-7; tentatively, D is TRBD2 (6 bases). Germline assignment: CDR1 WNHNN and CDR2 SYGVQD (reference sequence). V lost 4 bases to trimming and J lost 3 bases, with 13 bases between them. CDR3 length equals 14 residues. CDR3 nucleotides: TGCGCCAGCAGTGGGTTGGGACTTTACTACGAGCAGTACTTC. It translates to CASSGLGLYYEQYF.

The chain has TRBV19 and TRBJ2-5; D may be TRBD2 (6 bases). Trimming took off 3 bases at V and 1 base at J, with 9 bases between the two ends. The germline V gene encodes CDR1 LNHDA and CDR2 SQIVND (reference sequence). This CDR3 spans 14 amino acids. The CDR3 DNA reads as TGTGCCAGTAGTATCGCGGGATCCCAAGAGACCCAGTACTTC. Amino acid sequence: CASSIAGSQETQYF.

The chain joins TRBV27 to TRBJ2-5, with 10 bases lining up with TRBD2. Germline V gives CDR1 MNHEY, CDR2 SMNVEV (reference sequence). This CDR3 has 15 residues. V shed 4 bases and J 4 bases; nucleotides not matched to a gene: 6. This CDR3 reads CASSWAPSGRETQYF. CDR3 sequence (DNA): TGTGCCAGCAGTTGGGCGCCTAGCGGGAGAGAGACCCAGTACTTC.

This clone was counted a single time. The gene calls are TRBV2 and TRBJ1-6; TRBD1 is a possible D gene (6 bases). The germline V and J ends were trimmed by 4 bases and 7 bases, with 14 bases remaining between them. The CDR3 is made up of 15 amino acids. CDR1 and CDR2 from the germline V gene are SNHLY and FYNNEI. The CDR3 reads CASSVQGTVNSPLHF. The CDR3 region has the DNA TGTGCCAGCAGTGTTCAGGGGACCGTAAATTCACCCCTCCACTTT.

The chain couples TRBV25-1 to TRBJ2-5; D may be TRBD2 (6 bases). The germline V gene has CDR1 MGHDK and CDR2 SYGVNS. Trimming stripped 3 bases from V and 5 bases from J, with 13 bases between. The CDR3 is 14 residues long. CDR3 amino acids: CASSDNGSGETQYF. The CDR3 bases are TGTGCCAGCAGTGATAACGGGAGTGGGGAGACCCAGTACTTC.

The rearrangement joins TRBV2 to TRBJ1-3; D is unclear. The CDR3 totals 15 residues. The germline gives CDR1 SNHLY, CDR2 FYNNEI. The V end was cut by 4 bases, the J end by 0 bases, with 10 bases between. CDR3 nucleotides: TGTGCCAGCAGTGTTGTCTTGAGCTCTGGAAACACCATATATTTT. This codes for CASSVVLSSGNTIYF. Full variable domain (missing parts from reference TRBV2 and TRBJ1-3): EPEVTQTPSHQVTQMGQEVILRCVPISNHLYFYWYRQILGQKVEFLVSFYNNEISEKSEIFDDQFSVERPDGSNFTLKIRSTKLEDSAMYFCASSVVLSSGNTIYFGEGSWLTVV.

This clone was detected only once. The CDR3 DNA follows: TGCGCCAGCAGCCACGGACTGGTCGACGAGCAGTACTTC. Its protein is CASSHGLVDEQYF. The V and J genes are TRBV4-1 and TRBJ2-7; D might be TRBD2 (5 bases). Germline V CDR1 and CDR2: MGHRA, YSYEKL. CDR3 length equals 13 residues. With 3 bases removed from V and 5 bases from J, the gap between germline ends came to 11 bases.

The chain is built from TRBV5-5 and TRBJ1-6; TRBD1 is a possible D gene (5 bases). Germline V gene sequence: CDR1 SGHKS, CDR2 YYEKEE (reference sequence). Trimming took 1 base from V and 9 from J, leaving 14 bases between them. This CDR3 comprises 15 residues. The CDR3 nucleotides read TGTGCCAGCAGCTTGAGTCCCGGGACTACTTCACCCCTCCACTTT. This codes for CASSLSPGTTSPLHF.